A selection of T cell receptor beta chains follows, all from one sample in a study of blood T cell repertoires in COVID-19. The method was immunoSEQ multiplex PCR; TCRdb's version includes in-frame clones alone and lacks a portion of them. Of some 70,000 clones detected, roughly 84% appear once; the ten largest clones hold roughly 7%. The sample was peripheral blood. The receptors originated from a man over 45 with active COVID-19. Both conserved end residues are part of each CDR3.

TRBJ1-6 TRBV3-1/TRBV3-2 CASSQDRMDSPVYNSPLHF
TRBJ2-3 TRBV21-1 CASSKVGGTGLWGADTQYF
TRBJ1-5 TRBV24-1 CATSDGPQPQHF
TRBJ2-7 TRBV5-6 CASSFLSPPGYEQYF
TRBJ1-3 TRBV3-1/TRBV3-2 CASSQQGSGNTIYF
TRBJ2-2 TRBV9 CASSVTTNTGELFF
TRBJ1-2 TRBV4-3 CASSQSRRTNYGYTF
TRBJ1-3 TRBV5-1 CASSLVEASGNTIYF
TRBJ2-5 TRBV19 CASSTVDSQETQYF
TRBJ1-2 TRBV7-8 CASSSDRVVGYTF
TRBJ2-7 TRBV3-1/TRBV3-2 CASSQGHTSYEQYF
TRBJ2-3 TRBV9 CASSLRTGGSTDTQYF
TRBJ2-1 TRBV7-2 CASSHRNSGGVNEQFF
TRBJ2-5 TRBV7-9 CASSLRSGDFQETQYF
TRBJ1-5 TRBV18 CASSETRSNQPQHF
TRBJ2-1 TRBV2 CASSELGVAYNEQFF
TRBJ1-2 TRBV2 CASSPDSVGGYTF
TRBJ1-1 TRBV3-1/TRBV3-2 CASSQEAGPPRTEAFF
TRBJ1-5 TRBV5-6 CASSLGVNQPQHF
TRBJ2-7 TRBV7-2 CASSWGGTGSYEQYF